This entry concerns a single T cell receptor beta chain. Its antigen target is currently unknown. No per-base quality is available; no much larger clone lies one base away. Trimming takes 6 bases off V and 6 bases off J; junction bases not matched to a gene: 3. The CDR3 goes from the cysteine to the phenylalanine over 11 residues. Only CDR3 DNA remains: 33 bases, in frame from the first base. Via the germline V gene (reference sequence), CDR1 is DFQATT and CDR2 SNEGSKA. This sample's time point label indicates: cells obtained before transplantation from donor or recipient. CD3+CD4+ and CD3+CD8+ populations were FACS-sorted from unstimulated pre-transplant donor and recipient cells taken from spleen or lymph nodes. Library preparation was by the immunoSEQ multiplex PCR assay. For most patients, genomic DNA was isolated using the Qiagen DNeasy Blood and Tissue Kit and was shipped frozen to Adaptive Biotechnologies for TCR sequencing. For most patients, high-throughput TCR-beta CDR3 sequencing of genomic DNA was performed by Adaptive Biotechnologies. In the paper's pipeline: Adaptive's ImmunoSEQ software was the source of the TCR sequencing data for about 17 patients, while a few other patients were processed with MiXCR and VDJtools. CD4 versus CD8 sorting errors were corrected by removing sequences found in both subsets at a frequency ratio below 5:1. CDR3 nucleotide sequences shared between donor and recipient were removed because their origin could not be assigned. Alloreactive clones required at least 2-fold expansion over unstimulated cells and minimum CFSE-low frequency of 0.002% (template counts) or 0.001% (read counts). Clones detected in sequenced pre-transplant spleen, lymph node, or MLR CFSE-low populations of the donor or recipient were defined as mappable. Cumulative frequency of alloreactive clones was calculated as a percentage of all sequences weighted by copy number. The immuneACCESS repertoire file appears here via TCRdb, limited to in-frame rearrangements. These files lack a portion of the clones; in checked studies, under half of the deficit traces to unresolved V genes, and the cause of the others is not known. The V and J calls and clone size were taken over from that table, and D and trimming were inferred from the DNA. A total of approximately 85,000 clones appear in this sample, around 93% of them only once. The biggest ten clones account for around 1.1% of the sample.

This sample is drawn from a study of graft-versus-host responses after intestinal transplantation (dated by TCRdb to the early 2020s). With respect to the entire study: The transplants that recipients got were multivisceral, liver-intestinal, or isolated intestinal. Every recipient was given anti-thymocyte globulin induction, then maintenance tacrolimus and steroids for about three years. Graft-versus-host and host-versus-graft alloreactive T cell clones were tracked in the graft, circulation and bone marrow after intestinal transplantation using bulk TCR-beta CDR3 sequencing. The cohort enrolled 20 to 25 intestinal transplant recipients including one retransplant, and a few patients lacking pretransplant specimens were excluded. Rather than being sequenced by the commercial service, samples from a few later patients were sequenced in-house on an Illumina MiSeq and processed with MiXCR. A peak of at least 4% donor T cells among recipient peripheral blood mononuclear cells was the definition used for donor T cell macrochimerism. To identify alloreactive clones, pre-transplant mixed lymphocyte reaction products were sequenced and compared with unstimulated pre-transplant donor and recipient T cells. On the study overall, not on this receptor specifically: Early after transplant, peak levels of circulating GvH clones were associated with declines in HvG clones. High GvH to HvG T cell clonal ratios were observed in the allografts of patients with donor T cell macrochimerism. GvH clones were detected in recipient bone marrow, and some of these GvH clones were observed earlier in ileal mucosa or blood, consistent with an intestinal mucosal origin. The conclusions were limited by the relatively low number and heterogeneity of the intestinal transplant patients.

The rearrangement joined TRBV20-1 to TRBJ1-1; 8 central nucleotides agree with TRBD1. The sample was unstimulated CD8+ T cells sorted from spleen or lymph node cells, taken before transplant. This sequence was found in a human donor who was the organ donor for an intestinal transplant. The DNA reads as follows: TGCAGTGCGGACAGGGTCGCTGAAGCTTTCTTT. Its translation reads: CSADRVAEAFF.